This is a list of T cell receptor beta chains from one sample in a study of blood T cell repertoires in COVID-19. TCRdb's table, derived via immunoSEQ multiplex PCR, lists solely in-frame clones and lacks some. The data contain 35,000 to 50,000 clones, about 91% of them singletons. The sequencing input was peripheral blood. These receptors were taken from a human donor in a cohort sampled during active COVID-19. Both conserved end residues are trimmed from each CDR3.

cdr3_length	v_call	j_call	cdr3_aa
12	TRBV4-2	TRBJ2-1	ASSQDLKGDEQF
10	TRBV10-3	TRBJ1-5	ATSVGDQPQH
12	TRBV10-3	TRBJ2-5	AIKKGTDQETQY
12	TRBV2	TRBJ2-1	ASWGDRPYNEQF
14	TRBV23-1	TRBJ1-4	ASSQYAACRKEKLF
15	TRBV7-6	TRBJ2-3	ASSLTATIRNTDTQY
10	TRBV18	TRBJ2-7	ASSPRGDEQY
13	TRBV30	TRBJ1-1	AWSKGQGINTEAF
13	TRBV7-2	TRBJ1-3	ASSSTGQGGNTIY
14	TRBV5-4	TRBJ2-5	ASSSPSSGGVETQY
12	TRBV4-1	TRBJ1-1	ASSEETGFTEAF
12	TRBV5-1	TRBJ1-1	ASSRRTGHTEAF
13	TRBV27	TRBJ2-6	ASSLVYSGANVLT
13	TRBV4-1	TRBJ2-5	ASSQDWSRQETQY
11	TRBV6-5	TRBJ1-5	ASRTGVGQPQH
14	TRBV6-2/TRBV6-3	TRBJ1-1	ASSYSGTGGGGEAF
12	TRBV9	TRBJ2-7	ASSEGLAGLQQY
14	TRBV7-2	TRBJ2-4	ASTESGGGGKNIQY
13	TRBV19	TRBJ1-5	ASSQGPYPNQPQH
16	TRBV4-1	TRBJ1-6	ASSQEVTGGVLNSPLH
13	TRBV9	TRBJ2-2	ASTLGTTNTGELF
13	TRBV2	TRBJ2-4	ASSEARAGGNIQY
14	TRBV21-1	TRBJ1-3	ASSKGTGSSGNTIY
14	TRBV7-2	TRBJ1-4	ASSLRQAATNEKLF
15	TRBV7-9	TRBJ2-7	ASSSGLAGGEYYEQY
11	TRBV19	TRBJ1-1	ASRMSRATEAF
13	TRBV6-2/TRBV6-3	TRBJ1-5	ASSRGDSPNQPQH
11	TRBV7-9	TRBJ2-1	ASSHPGSPEQF
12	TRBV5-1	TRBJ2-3	ASSSGTSTDTQY
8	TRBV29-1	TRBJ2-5	SANMETQY
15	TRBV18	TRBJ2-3	ASSPPRAGGSTDTQY
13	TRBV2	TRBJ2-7	ASRETGVSSYEQY
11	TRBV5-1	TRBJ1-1	ASSSELNTEAF
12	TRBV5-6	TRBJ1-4	ASREGTGDEKLF
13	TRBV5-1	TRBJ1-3	ASSLDGYSGNTIY
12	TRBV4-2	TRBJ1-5	ASSISGDNQPQH